The 4 T cell receptor beta chains in this list originate from one sample, sequenced in a study of T cells in Graves' hyperthyroidism and ophthalmopathy. Amplified regions were TCR beta CDR3 sequences from RNA transcripts. Carried out on the TCR CDR3, a first-round RT-PCR used the HTBI primer set. Each CDR3 protein is one row after TCRdb ran MiXCR on the multiplex PCR reads. Among approximately 400,000 distinct CDR3 sequences listed, about an eighth were seen once. The sequenced material came from blood. These receptors were taken from a man aged 50 or older with Graves' ophthalmopathy.

This clonotype has at least ten counts. This chain links TRBV11-3 with TRBJ2-3, with D uncertain. This CDR3 has 11 amino acids. V was clipped by 7 bases and J by 1 base, with 3 bases between them. The V gene's germline CDR1 is SGHNT and CDR2 YENEEA. This CDR3 reads CASKGTDTQYF. The CDR3 bases are TGTGCCAGCAAAGGCACAGATACGCAGTATTTT.

The sample holds a few counts of this clonotype. The chain employs TRBV9 and TRBJ2-3; D perhaps matches TRBD2 (6 bases). The germline V and J ends were trimmed by 3 bases and 2 bases, with 10 bases remaining between them. CDR3 size: 14 residues. CDR1 is SGDLS, CDR2 YYNGEE, per germline. CDR3 sequence: CASSARDSTDTQYF. The CDR3 DNA reads TGTGCCAGCAGCGCCAGGGACTCCACAGATACGCAGTATTTT. The full variable domain, completed using reference TRBV9 and TRBJ2-3, is DSGVTQTPKHLITATGQRVTLRCSPRSGDLSVYWYQQSLDQGLQFLIQYYNGEERAKGNILERFSAQQFPDLHSELNLSSLELGDSALYFCASSARDSTDTQYFGPGTRLTVL.

A few counts support this clonotype. The chain links TRBV4-2 to TRBJ2-7; D not certain. The CDR3 contains 15 residues. Germline lookup yields CDR1 LGHNA and CDR2 YNFKEQ. Between the trimmed V and J ends, which lost 0 bases and 2 bases, there was a span of 11 bases. CDR3 sequence (DNA): TGTGCCAGCAGCCAAGATGAGACCACTCCCTACGAGCAGTACTTC. The encoded protein is CASSQDETTPYEQYF.

The rearrangement uses TRBV7-9 and TRBJ1-2; TRBD1 aligns across 7 bases. The length of the CDR3 is 14 residues. CDR1 is SEHNR, CDR2 FQNEAQ, per germline (reference sequence). Unmatched junction bases numbered 7, after V lost 1 base and J lost 8 bases. DNA of the CDR3: TGTGCCAGCAGCTTAGAAGGGGGCGCTTGGGGCTACACCTTC. It codes for CASSLEGGAWGYTF. The full variable domain, completed using reference TRBV7-9 and TRBJ1-2, is DTGVSQNPRHKITKRGQNVTFRCDPISEHNRLYWYRQTLGQGPEFLTYFQNEAQLEKSRLLSDRFSAERPKGSFSTLEIQRTEQGDSAMYLCASSLEGGAWGYTFGSGTRLTVV.